A selection of T cell receptor beta chains follows, all from one sample in a study of T cell responses to AZD1222 COVID-19 vaccine. TCRdb's copy holds only in-frame clones and misses some; the assay was immunoSEQ multiplex PCR. The table shows about 100,000 clones, with about 89% occurring only once. The sequences come from peripheral blood, collected on day 0 of MenACWY control vaccination. These receptors all come from an adult in good health. CDR3s include the opening cysteine and the closing phenylalanine or tryptophan. Fields, in order: J gene, D gene, clone size, V gene, CDR3 DNA, CDR3 protein. A D gene is named only where the DNA matches it firmly. Clone size, where shown, is once, few, many, or a class for clones that have expanded.

J gene: TRBJ1-1
D gene: NA
clone size: NA
V gene: TRBV20-1
CDR3 DNA: TGCAGTGCTAGAAGGGGAAGGGAAGCTTTCTTT
CDR3 protein: CSARRGREAFF

J gene: TRBJ2-3
D gene: NA
clone size: NA
V gene: TRBV11-2
CDR3 DNA: TGTGCCAGCAGCCCAATTGATACGCAGTATTTT
CDR3 protein: CASSPIDTQYF

J gene: TRBJ2-3
D gene: NA
clone size: NA
V gene: TRBV29-1
CDR3 DNA: TGCAGCGTTGTACGGGGGAGCACAGATACGCAGTATTTT
CDR3 protein: CSVVRGSTDTQYF

J gene: TRBJ1-2
D gene: NA
clone size: NA
V gene: TRBV5-1
CDR3 DNA: TGCGCCAGCAGCCCACTAGGGCAGGGTGGCTACTATGGCTACACCTTC
CDR3 protein: CASSPLGQGGYYGYTF

J gene: TRBJ1-2
D gene: NA
clone size: NA
V gene: TRBV5-6
CDR3 DNA: TGTGCCAGCAGCGCCTATCAGACAGGCCCCTATGGCTACACCTTC
CDR3 protein: CASSAYQTGPYGYTF

J gene: TRBJ1-2
D gene: NA
clone size: NA
V gene: TRBV9
CDR3 DNA: TGTGCCAGCAGCGTAGGGGGTACGACGGGTTTCGACTATGGCTACACCTTC
CDR3 protein: CASSVGGTTGFDYGYTF

J gene: TRBJ2-5
D gene: NA
clone size: NA
V gene: TRBV14
CDR3 DNA: TGTGCCAGCAGCCAAGGCCACCTTACATTGGGGCAAGAGACCCAGTACTTC
CDR3 protein: CASSQGHLTLGQETQYF

J gene: TRBJ2-7
D gene: TRBD1
clone size: NA
V gene: TRBV5-1
CDR3 DNA: TGCGCCAGCAGCTGGACAGGTTCCTACGAGCAGTACTTC
CDR3 protein: CASSWTGSYEQYF

J gene: TRBJ1-5
D gene: NA
clone size: NA
V gene: TRBV2
CDR3 DNA: TGTGCCAGCAGACCCGGGACTCATGGGAGCAATCAGCCCCAGCATTTT
CDR3 protein: CASRPGTHGSNQPQHF

J gene: TRBJ2-2
D gene: TRBD2
clone size: NA
V gene: TRBV3-1/TRBV3-2
CDR3 DNA: TGTGCCAGCAGCCCCAGCGGGGGTACCGGGGAGCTGTTTTTT
CDR3 protein: CASSPSGGTGELFF

J gene: TRBJ1-1
D gene: NA
clone size: NA
V gene: TRBV9
CDR3 DNA: TGTGCCAGCAGCGCTAGCCCTAACACTGAAGCTTTCTTT
CDR3 protein: CASSASPNTEAFF

J gene: TRBJ2-3
D gene: NA
clone size: once
V gene: TRBV28
CDR3 DNA: TGTGCCAGCAGTTTTCGTATTGGCAGGGGCACAGATACGCAGTATTTT
CDR3 protein: CASSFRIGRGTDTQYF

J gene: TRBJ1-1
D gene: NA
clone size: NA
V gene: TRBV9
CDR3 DNA: TGTGCCAGCAGCGGACGACACTCGAACACTGAAGCTTTCTTT
CDR3 protein: CASSGRHSNTEAFF

J gene: TRBJ2-1
D gene: NA
clone size: NA
V gene: TRBV5-1
CDR3 DNA: TGCGCCAGCAGCTCCGACGGAGTACCCGGGGCTACCTACAATGAGCAGTTCTTC
CDR3 protein: CASSSDGVPGATYNEQFF

J gene: TRBJ2-7
D gene: NA
clone size: NA
V gene: TRBV7-9
CDR3 DNA: TGTGCCAGCAGCCGAGGGATCGACGAGCAGTACTTC
CDR3 protein: CASSRGIDEQYF

J gene: TRBJ2-2
D gene: TRBD1
clone size: NA
V gene: TRBV4-1
CDR3 DNA: TGCGCCAGCAGCCAAGGCGGGCCGGGACAGGGGTACACCGGGGAGCTGTTTTTT
CDR3 protein: CASSQGGPGQGYTGELFF

J gene: TRBJ1-4
D gene: NA
clone size: NA
V gene: TRBV5-1
CDR3 DNA: TGCGCCAGCAGCTTGGCCGGGAACTACGGTGAAAAACTGTTTTTT
CDR3 protein: CASSLAGNYGEKLFF

J gene: TRBJ1-3
D gene: TRBD1
clone size: NA
V gene: TRBV7-2
CDR3 DNA: TGTGCCAGCAGCTTAGACAGGGGGTGGGGAAACACCATATATTTT
CDR3 protein: CASSLDRGWGNTIYF

J gene: TRBJ1-1
D gene: NA
clone size: NA
V gene: TRBV6-4
CDR3 DNA: TGTGCCAGCAGTCCCACGGCAGTTAACACTGAAGCTTTCTTT
CDR3 protein: CASSPTAVNTEAFF

J gene: TRBJ2-4
D gene: TRBD1
clone size: NA
V gene: TRBV6-6
CDR3 DNA: TGTGCCAGCACCCCCGGGACAGCCCCTAACAAAAACATTCAGTACTTC
CDR3 protein: CASTPGTAPNKNIQYF

J gene: TRBJ2-3
D gene: TRBD1
clone size: NA
V gene: TRBV9
CDR3 DNA: TGTGCCAGCGGGGACAGGGAGTATAGCACAGATACGCAGTATTTT
CDR3 protein: CASGDREYSTDTQYF

J gene: TRBJ2-2
D gene: TRBD1
clone size: NA
V gene: TRBV7-6
CDR3 DNA: TGTGCCAGCAGCTTGGCGCCAGGGGGTGCCGGGGAGCTGTTTTTT
CDR3 protein: CASSLAPGGAGELFF

J gene: TRBJ1-5
D gene: NA
clone size: NA
V gene: TRBV2
CDR3 DNA: TGTGCCAGCAGGGCCGGGACTTATAGCAATCAGCCCCAGCATTTT
CDR3 protein: CASRAGTYSNQPQHF

J gene: TRBJ2-2
D gene: NA
clone size: NA
V gene: TRBV7-2
CDR3 DNA: TGTGCCAGCACCCTTAGAGGGTCGAACACCGGGGAGCTGTTTTTT
CDR3 protein: CASTLRGSNTGELFF

J gene: TRBJ1-1
D gene: NA
clone size: NA
V gene: TRBV27
CDR3 DNA: TGTGCCAGCAGTCCCGGAGGGGAAGGGACTGAAGCTTTCTTT
CDR3 protein: CASSPGGEGTEAFF

J gene: TRBJ1-1
D gene: TRBD1
clone size: NA
V gene: TRBV5-1
CDR3 DNA: TGCGCCAGCAGCAGATCCGGGACAGGGAACGCTGAAGCTTTCTTT
CDR3 protein: CASSRSGTGNAEAFF

J gene: TRBJ1-6
D gene: TRBD1
clone size: NA
V gene: TRBV7-2
CDR3 DNA: TGTGCCAGCAGCTTTAGGGGGGGACAGAATAATTCACCCCTCCACTTT
CDR3 protein: CASSFRGGQNNSPLHF

J gene: TRBJ1-6
D gene: TRBD1
clone size: NA
V gene: TRBV4-1
CDR3 DNA: TGCGCCAGCAGCCAAGGGGCAGGGGGTTCTAAATGGTCCTATAATTCACCCCTCCACTTT
CDR3 protein: CASSQGAGGSKWSYNSPLHF

J gene: TRBJ1-2
D gene: TRBD1
clone size: NA
V gene: TRBV28
CDR3 DNA: TGTGCCAGCAGTTCGCCCAGGGGGGCACTGGAGGGCTACACCTTC
CDR3 protein: CASSSPRGALEGYTF

J gene: TRBJ1-6
D gene: NA
clone size: NA
V gene: TRBV2
CDR3 DNA: TGTGCCAGCCGACAGGCATGGGAAAATTCACCCCTCCACTTT
CDR3 protein: CASRQAWENSPLHF

J gene: TRBJ1-5
D gene: NA
clone size: NA
V gene: TRBV27
CDR3 DNA: TGTGCCAGCAGTTTATCCGTTCGTGTTCAGCCCCAGCATTTT
CDR3 protein: CASSLSVRVQPQHF

J gene: TRBJ2-3
D gene: NA
clone size: once
V gene: TRBV18
CDR3 DNA: TGTGCCAGCTCACCGAGCGGTGCTAGCACAGATACGCAGTATTTT
CDR3 protein: CASSPSGASTDTQYF

J gene: TRBJ1-2
D gene: TRBD1
clone size: NA
V gene: TRBV4-3
CDR3 DNA: TGCGCCAGCAGCTTTACAGGGGGGGATGGCTACACCTTC
CDR3 protein: CASSFTGGDGYTF

J gene: TRBJ2-5
D gene: TRBD1
clone size: NA
V gene: TRBV19
CDR3 DNA: TGTGCCAGTAGGGACAGGGGTCAAGAGACCCAGTACTTC
CDR3 protein: CASRDRGQETQYF

J gene: TRBJ1-3
D gene: NA
clone size: NA
V gene: TRBV7-9
CDR3 DNA: TGTGCCAGCAGCCCCTCCCGGGGAAACACCATATATTTT
CDR3 protein: CASSPSRGNTIYF

J gene: TRBJ2-1
D gene: NA
clone size: NA
V gene: TRBV6-5
CDR3 DNA: TGTGCCAGCAGTTACAACGGCCTTCAGAATGAGCAGTTCTTC
CDR3 protein: CASSYNGLQNEQFF

J gene: TRBJ1-2
D gene: NA
clone size: NA
V gene: TRBV19
CDR3 DNA: TGTGCCAGTACCAGGGCGGCTAACTATGGCTACACCTTC
CDR3 protein: CASTRAANYGYTF

J gene: TRBJ2-5
D gene: NA
clone size: NA
V gene: TRBV4-3
CDR3 DNA: TGCGCCAGCAGCCGAACAGGGTCGACGGGCCAAGAGACCCAGTACTTC
CDR3 protein: CASSRTGSTGQETQYF

J gene: TRBJ2-3
D gene: NA
clone size: NA
V gene: TRBV6-5
CDR3 DNA: TGTGCCAGCAGTTACGGGGGTAGCACAGATACGCAGTATTTT
CDR3 protein: CASSYGGSTDTQYF

J gene: TRBJ1-6
D gene: TRBD1
clone size: NA
V gene: TRBV7-6
CDR3 DNA: TGTGCCAGCAGCTTAATTCCGGGACAGGGAAGTTCACCCCTCCACTTT
CDR3 protein: CASSLIPGQGSSPLHF

J gene: TRBJ1-1
D gene: NA
clone size: once
V gene: TRBV7-9
CDR3 DNA: TGTGCCAGCAGCTTAGAGAAGGATGGGGGCACTGAAGCTTTCTTT
CDR3 protein: CASSLEKDGGTEAFF

J gene: TRBJ1-2
D gene: TRBD1
clone size: NA
V gene: TRBV2
CDR3 DNA: TGTGCCAGCAGTGCCCAATGGGACAGCTATGGCTACACCTTC
CDR3 protein: CASSAQWDSYGYTF

J gene: TRBJ2-2
D gene: TRBD2
clone size: NA
V gene: TRBV7-3
CDR3 DNA: TGTGCCAGCAGCCCCGGGGGACTAGCGGGGGTAGGCGGGGAGCTGTTTTTT
CDR3 protein: CASSPGGLAGVGGELFF

J gene: TRBJ1-2
D gene: NA
clone size: NA
V gene: TRBV10-2
CDR3 DNA: TGCGCCAGCAGTGAGAAGGATAACTATGGCTACACCTTC
CDR3 protein: CASSEKDNYGYTF

J gene: TRBJ2-7
D gene: TRBD1
clone size: once
V gene: TRBV18
CDR3 DNA: TGTGCCAGCTCTCCCCTCCCCCCCGGGACAGGGCTTTCGGAGCAGTACTTC
CDR3 protein: CASSPLPPGTGLSEQYF

J gene: TRBJ1-1
D gene: NA
clone size: NA
V gene: TRBV28
CDR3 DNA: TGTGCCAGCAGTTTAACCGCCGGCGGGACTGAAGCTTTCTTT
CDR3 protein: CASSLTAGGTEAFF

J gene: TRBJ1-6
D gene: NA
clone size: NA
V gene: TRBV5-8
CDR3 DNA: TGTGCCAGCAGCAGGAGGGGAAATTCACCCCTCCACTTT
CDR3 protein: CASSRRGNSPLHF

J gene: TRBJ2-7
D gene: NA
clone size: NA
V gene: TRBV6-5
CDR3 DNA: TGTGCCAGCAGTTCCAACCCGTCTCGCTACGAGCAGTACTTC
CDR3 protein: CASSSNPSRYEQYF